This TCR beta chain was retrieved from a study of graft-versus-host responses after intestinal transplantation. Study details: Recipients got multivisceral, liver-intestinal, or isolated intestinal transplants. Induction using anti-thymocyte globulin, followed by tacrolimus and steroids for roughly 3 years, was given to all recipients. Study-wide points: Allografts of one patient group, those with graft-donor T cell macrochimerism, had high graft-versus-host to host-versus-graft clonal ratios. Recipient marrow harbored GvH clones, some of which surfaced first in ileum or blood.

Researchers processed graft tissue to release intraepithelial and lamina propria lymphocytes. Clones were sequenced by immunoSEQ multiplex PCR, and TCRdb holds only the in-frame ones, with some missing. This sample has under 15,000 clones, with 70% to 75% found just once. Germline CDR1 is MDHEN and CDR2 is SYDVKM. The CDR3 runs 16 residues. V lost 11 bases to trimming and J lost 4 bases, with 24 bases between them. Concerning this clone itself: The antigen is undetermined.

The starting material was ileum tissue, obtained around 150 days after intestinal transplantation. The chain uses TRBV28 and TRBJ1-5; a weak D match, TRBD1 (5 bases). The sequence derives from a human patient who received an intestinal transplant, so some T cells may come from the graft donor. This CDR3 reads CAAIKGSSGGNQPQHF. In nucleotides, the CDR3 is TGTGCCGCAATAAAGGGGAGCTCAGGAGGGAATCAGCCCCAGCATTTT.